The clone carrying this T cell receptor (beta chain) has more than one count but fewer than ten. Germline V gives CDR1 LGHNA, CDR2 YSLEER. The ends were cut back, 0 bases at V and 4 bases at J, with 9 bases in the middle. The CDR3 runs 14 residues. The data derive from a study of patients and donors after allogeneic stem cell transplantation. TCRdb analysed the RT-PCR reads with MiXCR anew, one entry per CDR3 protein. The repertoire holds about 200,000 distinct CDR3 sequences, with around two fifths as singletons. This clonotype was sampled from a human donor who was either an allogeneic HSCT recipient or a stem cell or donor lymphocyte infusion donor (not recorded which). It is not recorded whose cells these are; they may come from a transplant donor. What was sequenced was blood, either unsorted or a sorted T cell fraction (not recorded which). The genes are TRBV4-3 and TRBJ1-1, with TRBD1 as a possible D gene (6 bases). CDR3 amino acids: CASSQEVRGTEAFF. The CDR3 DNA reads as TGCGCCAGCAGCCAAGAAGTCAGGGGCACTGAAGCTTTCTTT.